This TCR beta chain is from a study of T cell repertoires in ileal Crohn's disease (dated by TCRdb to the late 2010s). About the study as a whole: Median disease duration was approximately 8 years, and 35% to 40% of patients were identified as active smokers at the time of surgery. Surgery was performed for a complication in all patients, with stricturing disease in about 60% and penetrating disease in roughly 39%. Postoperative therapy was given to about half of the patients, with thiopurines administered to fewer than 13 patients and anti-TNF agents administered to about 20 patients. TCR repertoire analysis was done in some 60 Crohn's disease patients from a prospective multicentre cohort. Running in parallel with the study was a multicentre cohort set up to find predictors of early endoscopic recurrence following ileocolonic resection. A Rutgeerts score higher than i0 was the definition used for endoscopic postoperative recurrence. A total of around 150 mucosal samples from roughly 60 patients were sequenced, collected from several sites on the surgical specimen as well as at postoperative endoscopy. The full study reports these points: Endoscopic recurrence was linked to a higher percentage of high-frequency clones at surgery, and recurrence occurred in every patient whose clonality exceeded 26.8% (18/57). Only a subgroup of patients, of unstated size, had mucosal CD4 and CD8 T cells sorted and sequenced. More high-frequency clones were carried by sorted CD8 T cells than by CD4 T cells, suggesting that mucosal expansions were mainly CD8. A significantly higher proportion of clonal expansions was observed in active smokers at surgery than in non-smokers (25.9% vs 17.9%, p=0.02).

The CDR3 sequence holds 14 residues, the cysteine and phenylalanine included. Only the CDR3 part of the read is kept: 42 bases, read in frame from the first base. Trimming removed 8 bases from V and 3 bases from J, leaving 16 bases between the germline ends. For CDR1 and CDR2, the germline V gene (reference sequence) lists SEHNR and FQNEAQ. Adults with ileal or ileocolonic Crohn's disease for whom ileocolonic resection was indicated were considered eligible. Whole ileal mucosal biopsies were kept frozen at -80 degrees C prior to DNA extraction. Genomic DNA was isolated from frozen whole biopsies using a TRizol-based method, and the DNA was quantified with a NanoDrop 2000 spectrophotometer. Five hundred nanograms of biopsy DNA per sample were submitted for commercial TCRB immunosequencing. Adaptive Biotechnology amplified the CDR3 regions from genomic DNA with a two-step multiplex PCR designed to control amplification bias. Primers covering every V and J gene segment were used in the first PCR, while barcodes and Illumina adapters were added in the second PCR. An Illumina instrument was used to sequence the CDR3 libraries. Processing in the source paper ran as follows. Vendor-provided pipelines were combined with custom analysis of raw data in R/Bioconductor under R version 3.3.0. Clonality, which ranges from 0 to 1, was calculated as the inverse of the normalised Shannon entropy across all productive clones. High-frequency clones were defined as the share of the repertoire occupied by the top 100 clones, with only clones passing a 95% confidence test being retained. Overlap between samples was measured with the Morisita-Horn index, while repertoire diversity was measured with the Simpson index. TCRdb mirrors the immuneACCESS table, restricted to in-frame sequences. Some clones are absent from its copies; in checked studies, under half trace to an unresolved V gene, and the reason for the others is unknown. Clonal size and the V and J genes are those of that table, whereas D and trimming came from the DNA. In all, the sample holds over 14,000 clones, and around three quarters of those were seen once. 3.5% to 5% of the sample is held by the ten biggest clonotypes.

As concerns this clone: Its cognate antigen has yet to be identified. No base quality values were provided; no much bigger clone lies one nucleotide off.

The sequencing input was ileal tissue. This receptor was identified in an adult with Crohn's disease. The rearrangement joined TRBV7-9 to TRBJ1-1; the D gene assignment is ambiguous. The CDR3 corresponds to CASGLGGRDTEAFF. The DNA sequence is TGTGCCAGCGGTTTGGGAGGAAGGGACACTGAAGCTTTCTTT.